This T cell receptor beta chain was sequenced in a study of cytomegalovirus exposure and HLA in healthy donors. Study details: Samples from HLA-typed donors yielded about 85 million unique TCRs in an early data release. Broader study findings: Further analysis, carried out later, found HLA-associated TCR beta chains more clonally expanded than equally common other chains. TCR beta chain V- and J-gene trimming was linked, in a later analysis, to a missense variant in DCLRE1C.

It was with 60 Vbeta and 13 Jbeta primers that the PCR ran. Clones were read by immunoSEQ multiplex PCR, and TCRdb kept only the in-frame ones, dropping some. The data hold roughly 100,000 clones, with roughly 80% observed a single time. Trimming removed 4 bases at V and 4 bases at J, with 13 bases between. This CDR3 spans 14 amino acids. The germline CDR1 and CDR2 sequences are SGHDT and YYEEEE. Comments on this clone: Its antigen is as yet unknown.

The chain couples TRBV5-6 to TRBJ2-3; weak D call: TRBD1 (5 bases). This TCR came from a man aged 25 to 40 in good health and CMV-seropositive. The specimen was PBMCs. This CDR3 is CASSPGSDPDTQYF. The CDR3, as DNA: TGTGCCAGCAGCCCAGGGTCCGATCCAGATACGCAGTATTTT.